This T cell receptor (beta chain) comes out of a study of blood T cell repertoires in COVID-19. The overall study: There were acute and convalescent COVID-19 samples, and they came from the United States, Italy and Spain. PBMCs, B-cell-depleted T cells, or T cells provided the cDNA or gDNA that made up the material.

Authors' methods: Estimates of nucleated cell counts were drawn from the amplification of reference gene primers. Generated by immunoSEQ multiplex PCR, the TCRdb table keeps only in-frame clones and is missing some. D and trimming come from the DNA, and the V and J calls and clone size come from that table. The sample records about 250,000 clones, about 86% being singletons. Source material: peripheral blood. The sequence was collected from a middle-aged man with active or convalescent COVID-19.

This chain's CDR3 is CASSLLGGPGYTF. The DNA of the CDR3 is TGTGCCAGCAGTTTATTGGGGGGTCCTGGCTACACCTTC. The V gene is TRBV27, the J gene TRBJ1-2, with D tentatively TRBD1 (5 bases). Germline V CDR1 and CDR2: MNHEY, SMNVEV (reference sequence). Trimming shortened V by 1 base and J by 7 bases, and 10 bases separated the two germline ends. The CDR3 is 13 residues long.